This TCR beta chain was identified in a study of T cell changes during pregnancy in multiple sclerosis. Sequencing used immunoSEQ multiplex PCR; TCRdb keeps in-frame clones, though not all of them. Of tens of thousands of clones in the sample, around 93% are singletons; the top ten hold 1.3% to 1.5%. The germline CDR1 and CDR2 sequences are SGHRS and YFSETQ. The length of the CDR3 is 20 residues. With 4 bases clipped from V and 0 bases from J, the junction kept 16 bases outside the gene matches. The receptor was derived from a female donor in good health, enrolled as a control in a pregnancy study. The material sequenced was peripheral blood, taken in the third trimester of pregnancy. This chain links TRBV5-1 with TRBJ1-5, with 10 nucleotides matching TRBD1. CDR3 in DNA: TGCGCCAGCAGCGGAACAAAACGGACAGGGGGGGAACATAGCAATCAGCCCCAGCATTTT. Translating it yields CASSGTKRTGGEHSNQPQHF.